Below are 26 T cell receptor beta chains sequenced from a single sample in a study. TCRdb reanalysed the 5' RACE reads using MiXCR and keeps one entry per CDR3 protein. The sample records 50,000 to 75,000 distinct CDR3 sequences, 22% being singletons. The sequencing input was memory CD4+ T cells sorted from a lymph node. Subset denoted: memory CD4+ T cells, CD4+CD45RO+CD25-. These TCRs come from a female donor with breast cancer.

This chain links TRBV5-1 with TRBJ2-5; TRBD1 agrees at 12 bases. Germline CDR1 is SGHRS and CDR2 is YFSETQ. V was pared by 3 bases and J by 5 bases, with 8 bases of the junction left unmatched. The CDR3 spans 16 residues. The CDR3 here is CASSSGDRGRGETQYF. For the CDR3, the DNA is TGCGCCAGCAGCTCTGGGGACAGGGGGCGCGGGGAGACCCAGTACTTC. The whole variable domain, remainder taken from reference TRBV5-1 and TRBJ2-5, is KAGVTQTPRYLIKTRGQQVTLSCSPISGHRSVSWYQQTPGQGLQFLFEYFSETQRNKGNFPGRFSGRQFSNSRSEMNVSTLELGDSALYLCASSSGDRGRGETQYFGPGTRLLVL.

This clonotype has at least ten counts. The V and J genes are TRBV29-1 and TRBJ2-6; maybe TRBD2 (5 bases). The germline V and J ends were trimmed by 4 bases and 2 bases, with 9 bases remaining between them. The germline CDR1 and CDR2 sequences are SQVTM and ANQGSEA. This CDR3 has 14 amino acids. In DNA, the CDR3 is TGCAGCGTTGGTAAGGGAGCTGGGGCCAACGTCCTGACTTTC. Translation gives CSVGKGAGANVLTF. Drawing the rest from reference TRBV29-1 and TRBJ2-6, the complete variable domain is SAVISQKPSRDICQRGTSLTIQCQVDSQVTMMFWYRQQPGQSLTLIATANQGSEATYESGFVIDKFPISRPNLTFSTLTVSNMSPEDSSIYLCSVGKGAGANVLTFGAGSRLTVL.

The sample holds many counts of this clonotype. V gene TRBV6-1 combines with J gene TRBJ1-1, with D perhaps matching TRBD1 (5 bases). With 3 bases removed from V and 1 base from J, the gap between germline ends came to 9 bases. The CDR3 covers 14 residues. Germline loops: CDR1 MNHNS, CDR2 SASEGT. The CDR3 reads CASSERGANTEAFF. The CDR3 DNA sequence: TGTGCCAGCAGTGAGAGGGGAGCGAACACTGAAGCTTTCTTT.

This clonotype was seen more than once but under ten times. The V call is TRBV29-1, the J call TRBJ1-1; the match to TRBD1 covers 7 bases. The CDR3 is 14 residues long. The germline gives CDR1 SQVTM, CDR2 ANQGSEA. The ends lost 2 bases at V and 0 bases at J; junction bases unmatched: 3. The CDR3 spells CSVERTGLNTEAFF. DNA for the CDR3: TGCAGCGTTGAAAGGACAGGTTTGAACACTGAAGCTTTCTTT.

At least ten counts were recorded for this clonotype. The chain combines TRBV7-2 with TRBJ2-3; the D gene is possibly TRBD1 (5 bases). V was cut by 5 bases and J by 1 base, with 13 bases left in between. The CDR3 covers 15 residues. Per germline, CDR1 SGHTA and CDR2 FQGNSA. The CDR3 DNA sequence: TGTGCCAGCAGCCTTAGGATACAGGGCACAGATACGCAGTATTTT. Its protein product is CASSLRIQGTDTQYF.

This clonotype was recorded a few times. The CDR3 DNA is TGTGCCAGCAGTTCCGACGGGCTAAACAATCAGCCCCAGCATTTT. Its translation is CASSSDGLNNQPQHF. The J gene is TRBJ1-5, the V gene TRBV5-5; no definite D call. There are 15 residues in the CDR3. Looked up from germline, CDR1 is SGHKS and CDR2 is YYEKEE (reference sequence). Trimming cost V 5 bases and J 3 bases, with 15 bases left between them.

This chain joins TRBV5-1 and TRBJ1-5; D ambiguous. Between the trimmed V and J ends, which lost 2 bases and 3 bases, there was a span of 9 bases. Germline CDR1 is SGHRS and CDR2 is YFSETQ. This CDR3 comprises 14 residues. In DNA form, the CDR3 reads TGCGCCAGCAGCTTCGACGGTCTCAATCAGCCCCAGCATTTT. This gives the protein CASSFDGLNQPQHF.

This sequence joins TRBV5-1 and TRBJ2-5; 7 bases map to TRBD2. Germline V lookup: CDR1 SGHRS, CDR2 YFSETQ. J gave up 1 base and V 9 bases, and 6 bases lay outside the gene matches. CDR3 length: 13 residues. The CDR3 bases are TGCGCCAACAGTGGGGAGGGCCAAGAGACCCAGTACTTC. Its protein is CANSGEGQETQYF.

This clonotype was observed a handful of times. A junction end diverges from the germline sequence, so it may reflect a read error. The rearrangement uses TRBV7-3 and TRBJ2-5; no clear D. The germline CDR1 and CDR2 sequences are SGHTA and FQGTGA. The CDR3 runs 13 residues. Written as DNA, the CDR3 is TGTGCCAGCGGCTTGGGCGGTCGAGAGACCCAGTACTTC. This gives the protein CASGLGGRETQYF.

V usage is TRBV6-1 and J usage is TRBJ2-7; D is perhaps TRBD1 or TRBD2 (5 bases each). Germline CDR1 is MNHNS and CDR2 is SASEGT. V was cut by 6 bases and J by 2 bases, with 14 bases left in between. The CDR3 is 14 residues long. The CDR3 here is CASRLGTVTYEQYF. The DNA for the CDR3 is TGTGCCAGCAGATTGGGGACGGTGACCTACGAGCAGTACTTC.

The chain has TRBV12-3 or TRBV12-4 and TRBJ1-4, with D tentatively TRBD1 (5 bases). The CDR3 spans 14 residues. Deletions cut 6 bases from V and 2 bases from J, with 10 bases between. The CDR3 DNA is TGTGCCAGCAGGAGGGGAAGCACTAATGAAAAACTGTTTTTT. Residues: CASRRGSTNEKLFF.

By share of the sample, this clonotype is medium-sized. CDR3 DNA sequence: TGCAGCGGGCTGACAGGGACCTACGAGCAGTACTTC. This codes for CSGLTGTYEQYF. The gene calls are TRBV29-1 and TRBJ2-7, with 7 bases matching TRBD1. Trimming took 7 bases from V and 2 from J; bases not matched to a gene: 5. The germline V gene has CDR1 SQVTM and CDR2 ANQGSEA. The CDR3 has 12 amino acids.

This chain links TRBV6-6 with TRBJ2-7; D gene uncertain. Germline-derived CDR1 and CDR2 are MNHNY and SVGAGI (reference sequence). V lost 2 bases and J lost 6, with 8 bases in between. This CDR3 has 12 amino acids. CDR3 coding DNA: TGTGCCAGCAGTTACGCCGGTGGCGAGCAGTACTTC. Translation gives CASSYAGGEQYF.

This clonotype was seen at least ten times. The gene calls are TRBV20-1 and TRBJ2-3; 7 bases match TRBD2. This CDR3 has 14 amino acids. The germline V gene encodes CDR1 DFQATT and CDR2 SNEGSKA (reference sequence). V was clipped by 1 base and J by 4 bases; unmatched bases: 5. CDR3 nucleotide sequence: TGCAGTGCTAGAGGGCCAGCGGGGTCAGATACGCAGTATTTT. Encoded protein: CSARGPAGSDTQYF.

The CDR3 bases are TGTGCCAGCAGCCAAGATGGGGGCGGGGCGGAGGAGACCCAGTACTTC. Translated: CASSQDGGGAEETQYF. The rearrangement joins TRBV4-2 to TRBJ2-5; D is perhaps TRBD1 or TRBD2 (6 bases each). This CDR3 has 16 amino acids. V lost 0 bases to trimming and J lost 5 bases, with 16 bases between them. Germline CDR1 reads LGHNA; CDR2 reads YNFKEQ.

This clonotype has a handful of counts. The rearrangement uses TRBV7-2 and TRBJ2-3; 9 bases are a match to TRBD2. The germline gives CDR1 SGHTA, CDR2 FQGNSA. V shed 5 bases and J 4 bases; nucleotides not matched to a gene: 10. The CDR3 consists of 16 residues. Here the CDR3 reads CASSRGGGRAPDTQYF. The CDR3 DNA is TGTGCCAGCAGCCGTGGCGGCGGGAGGGCCCCAGATACGCAGTATTTT.

V usage is TRBV12-3 or TRBV12-4 and J usage is TRBJ2-5; D might be TRBD1 or TRBD2, each matching 6 bases. The CDR3 covers 15 residues. V was cut by 6 bases and J by 5 bases, with 19 bases left in between. The CDR3 region is CASSPRGGPAETQYF. CDR3 sequence (DNA): TGTGCCAGCAGCCCCCGAGGGGGGCCTGCGGAGACCCAGTACTTC.

This clonotype came up a few times. The chain carries TRBV4-1 and TRBJ2-5; TRBD2 agrees at 8 bases. This CDR3 region has 20 residues. CDR1 is MGHRA and CDR2 is YSYEKL in the germline V gene. Germline trimming cut 0 bases from V and 5 bases from J; bases unmatched to any gene: 20. The CDR3 loop reads CASSQEYQRVRTGGDETQYF. CDR3 bases: TGCGCCAGCAGCCAAGAGTATCAGAGGGTTAGGACGGGAGGGGATGAGACCCAGTACTTC.

Regarding this clonotype: Lacking the conserved final phenylalanine or tryptophan, this CDR3 likely reflects a read error. The gene calls are TRBV28 and TRBJ2-2; 7 bases align to TRBD1. Germline CDR1 reads MDHEN; CDR2 reads SYDVKM. V lost 4 bases and J lost 0; bases outside the gene matches: 2. CDR3 length equals 15 residues. The CDR3 protein is CASSSTGANTGELFC. The DNA for the CDR3 is TGTGCCAGCAGTTCAACAGGGGCGAACACCGGGGAGCTGTTTTGT.

This clonotype was detected only a few times. The genes are TRBV7-2 and TRBJ2-3, with 9 bases lining up with TRBD1. Germline V gene sequence: CDR1 SGHTA, CDR2 FQGNSA. Trimming at V came to 5 bases and at J to 0 bases, leaving 6 bases not matched to a gene. CDR3 length equals 16 residues. CDR3 region: CASSTRTGASTDTQYF. Here the CDR3 DNA reads TGTGCCAGCAGCACCCGGACAGGGGCAAGCACAGATACGCAGTATTTT. Combining the CDR3 with reference TRBV7-2 and TRBJ2-3 gives the whole variable domain GAGVSQSPSNKVTEKGKDVELRCDPISGHTALYWYRQSLGQGLEFLIYFQGNSAPDKSGLPSDRFSAERTGGSVSTLTIQRTQQEDSAVYLCASSTRTGASTDTQYFGPGTRLTVL.

The CDR3 here is CASSLAAGQETQYF. The DNA of the CDR3 is TGCGCCAGCAGCTTGGCGGCCGGCCAAGAGACCCAGTACTTC. The rearrangement uses TRBV5-1 and TRBJ2-5; D remains ambiguous. The germline V gene encodes CDR1 SGHRS and CDR2 YFSETQ. The CDR3 sequence is 14 residues long. V dropped 0 bases and J dropped 1 base, with 7 bases sitting between them. Filled out from reference TRBV5-1 and TRBJ2-5, the complete variable domain reads KAGVTQTPRYLIKTRGQQVTLSCSPISGHRSVSWYQQTPGQGLQFLFEYFSETQRNKGNFPGRFSGRQFSNSRSEMNVSTLELGDSALYLCASSLAAGQETQYFGPGTRLLVL.

This clonotype was detected ten times or more. This rearrangement joins TRBV6-5 to TRBJ1-2, with D maybe TRBD1 (5 bases). The CDR3 length is 13 residues. Germline-derived CDR1 and CDR2 are MNHEY and SVGAGI. V was pared by 6 bases and J by 4 bases, with 12 bases between. The CDR3 protein is CASSPDRTYGYTF. In DNA form, the CDR3 reads TGTGCCAGCAGCCCTGACAGAACCTATGGCTACACCTTC.

This clonotype was seen only a few times. This chain connects TRBV20-1 to TRBJ2-1; D is perhaps TRBD1 or TRBD2 (7 bases each). CDR1 DFQATT and CDR2 SNEGSKA come from the germline V gene (reference sequence). The CDR3 sequence is 14 residues long. V lost 0 bases to trimming and J lost 6 bases, with 12 bases between them. DNA for the CDR3: TGCAGTGCTAGAGAGACAGGGAGGGTCAATGAGCAGTTCTTC. Protein: CSARETGRVNEQFF.

Written as DNA, the CDR3 is TGCGCCAGCAGCTTGGGTTCAGGGTCCCGGGACACTGAAGCTTTCTTT. Translated, it gives CASSLGSGSRDTEAFF. The chain combines TRBV5-1 with TRBJ1-1, with D possibly being TRBD1 (5 bases). Trimming took 0 bases from V and 3 from J, leaving 15 bases between them. The CDR3 spans 16 residues. Germline CDR1 reads SGHRS; CDR2 reads YFSETQ.

This clonotype appeared a few times. V and J are TRBV20-1 and TRBJ1-5, with 7 nucleotides matching TRBD1. Germline V lookup: CDR1 DFQATT, CDR2 SNEGSKA (reference sequence). CDR3 length: 13 residues. Losses at the gene ends were 5 bases for V and 4 bases for J; bases not matched to a gene: 5. CDR3 residues: CSALGQLNQPQHF. Here the CDR3 DNA reads TGCAGTGCTCTGGGACAGTTAAATCAGCCCCAGCATTTT.

This clonotype was counted a few times. The chain employs TRBV20-1 and TRBJ2-3, with 9 nucleotides matching TRBD2. CDR3 length: 15 residues. The V and J ends lost 3 bases and 1 base, in that order; junction bases with no gene match: 5. The germline CDR1 and CDR2 sequences are DFQATT and SNEGSKA (reference sequence). This CDR3 reads CSASHSGSGTDTQYF. DNA for the CDR3: TGCAGTGCTAGTCATAGCGGGAGTGGCACAGATACGCAGTATTTT.